This T cell receptor beta chain was sequenced in a study of patients and donors after allogeneic stem cell transplantation. This CDR3 region has 17 residues. The germline gives CDR1 MNHEY, CDR2 SVGEGT. MiXCR was run by TCRdb on the RT-PCR reads, yielding one entry per CDR3 protein. The table includes 800,000 to 1,000,000 distinct CDR3 sequences, 15% to 20% detected once. Notes on this clonotype: The junction departs from germline at one end; a sequencing error may be responsible.

The chain is built from TRBV6-2 or TRBV6-3 and TRBJ2-1, with 10 bases lining up with TRBD2. The sequence came from a human donor who was either an allogeneic HSCT recipient or a stem cell or donor lymphocyte infusion donor (not recorded which). It is not recorded whose cells these are; they may come from a transplant donor. What was sequenced was blood, either unsorted or a sorted T cell fraction (not recorded which). As DNA, the CDR3 is TGTGCCAGCGGTTACTCGGAGCGGGAGGGTTCCTACAATGAGCAGTTCTTC. This gives the protein CASGYSEREGSYNEQFF.